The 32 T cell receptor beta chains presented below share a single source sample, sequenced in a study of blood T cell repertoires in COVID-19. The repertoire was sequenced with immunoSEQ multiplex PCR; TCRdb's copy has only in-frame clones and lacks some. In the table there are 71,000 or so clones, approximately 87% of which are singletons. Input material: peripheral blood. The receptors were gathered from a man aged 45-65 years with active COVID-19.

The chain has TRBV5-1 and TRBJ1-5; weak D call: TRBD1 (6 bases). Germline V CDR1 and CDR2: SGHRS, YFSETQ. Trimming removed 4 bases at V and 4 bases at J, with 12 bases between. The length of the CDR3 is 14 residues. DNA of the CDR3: TGCGCCAGCAGCGCTGGGACACCGAATCAGCCCCAGCATTTT. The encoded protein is CASSAGTPNQPQHF.

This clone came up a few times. Here the CDR3 reads CASSYSFRTLYEQYF. The CDR3 DNA follows: TGTGCCAGCAGTTACTCGTTCAGGACTCTCTACGAGCAGTACTTC. V is TRBV6-5 and J is TRBJ2-7, with D perhaps matching TRBD2 (5 bases). The V end lost 0 bases, the J end lost 3 bases, and 12 bases lay between the germline ends. Germline-derived CDR1 and CDR2 are MNHEY and SVGAGI. This CDR3 is 15 amino acids long.

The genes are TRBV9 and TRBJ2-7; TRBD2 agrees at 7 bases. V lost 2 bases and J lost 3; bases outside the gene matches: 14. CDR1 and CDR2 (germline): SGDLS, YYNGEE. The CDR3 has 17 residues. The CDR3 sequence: CASSVSSPLTSDYEQYF. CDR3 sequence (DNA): TGTGCCAGCAGCGTCTCCTCTCCCCTCACTAGCGACTACGAGCAGTACTTC.

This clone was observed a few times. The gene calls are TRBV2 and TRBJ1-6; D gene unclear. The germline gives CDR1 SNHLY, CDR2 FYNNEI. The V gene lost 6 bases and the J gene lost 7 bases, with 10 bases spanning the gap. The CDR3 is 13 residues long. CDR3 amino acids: CASSGEGNSPLHF. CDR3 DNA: TGTGCCAGCAGCGGGGAGGGAAATTCACCCCTCCACTTT.

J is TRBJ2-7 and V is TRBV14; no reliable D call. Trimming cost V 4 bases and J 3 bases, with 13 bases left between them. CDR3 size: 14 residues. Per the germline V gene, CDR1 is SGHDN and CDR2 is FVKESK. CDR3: CASSPNEEYYEQYF. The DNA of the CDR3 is TGTGCCAGCAGCCCCAACGAGGAATACTACGAGCAGTACTTC.

CDR3 residues: CASRPLAGHTDTQYF. For the CDR3, the DNA is TGTGCCAGCAGACCTTTAGCGGGGCACACAGATACGCAGTATTTT. The genes are TRBV6-2 or TRBV6-3 and TRBJ2-3; TRBD2 aligns across 8 bases. Germline V CDR1 and CDR2: MNHEY, SVGEGT. The CDR3 sequence is 15 residues long. J gave up 2 bases and V 6 bases, and 7 bases lay outside the gene matches.

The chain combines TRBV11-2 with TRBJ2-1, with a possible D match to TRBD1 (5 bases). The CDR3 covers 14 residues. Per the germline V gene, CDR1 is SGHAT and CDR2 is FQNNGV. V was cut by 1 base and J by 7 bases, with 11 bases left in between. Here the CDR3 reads CASSLVRYRNEQFF. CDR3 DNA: TGTGCCAGCAGCTTAGTCCGGTACAGGAATGAGCAGTTCTTC. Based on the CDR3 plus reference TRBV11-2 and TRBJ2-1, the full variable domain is EAGVAQSPRYKIIEKRQSVAFWCNPISGHATLYWYQQILGQGPKLLIQFQNNGVVDDSQLPKDRFSAERLKGVDSTLKIQPAKLEDSAVYLCASSLVRYRNEQFFGPGTRLTVL.

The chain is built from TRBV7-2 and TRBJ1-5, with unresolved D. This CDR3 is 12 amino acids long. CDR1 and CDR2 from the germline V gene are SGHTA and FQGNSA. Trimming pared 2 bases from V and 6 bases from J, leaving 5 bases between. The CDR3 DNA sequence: TGTGCCAGCAGCTTAATCGGTCAGCCCCAGCATTTT. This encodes CASSLIGQPQHF.

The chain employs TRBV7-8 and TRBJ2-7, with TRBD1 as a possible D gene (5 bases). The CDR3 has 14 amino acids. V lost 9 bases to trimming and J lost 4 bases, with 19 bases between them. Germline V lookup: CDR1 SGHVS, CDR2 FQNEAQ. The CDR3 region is CARWGGALKYEQYF. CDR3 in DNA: TGTGCCAGGTGGGGTGGGGCCCTTAAGTACGAGCAGTACTTC. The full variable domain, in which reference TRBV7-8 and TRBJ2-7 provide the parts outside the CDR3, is GAGVSQSPRYKVAKRGQDVALRCDPISGHVSLFWYQQALGQGPEFLTYFQNEAQLDKSGLPSDRFFAERPEGSVSTLKIQRTQQEDSAVYLCARWGGALKYEQYFGPGTRLTVT.

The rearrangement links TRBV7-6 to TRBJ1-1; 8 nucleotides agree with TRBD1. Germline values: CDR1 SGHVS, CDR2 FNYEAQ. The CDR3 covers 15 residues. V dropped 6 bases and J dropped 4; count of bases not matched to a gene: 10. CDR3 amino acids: CASRRSTGAGTEAFF. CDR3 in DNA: TGTGCCAGCAGACGGTCGACAGGGGCGGGCACTGAAGCTTTCTTT.

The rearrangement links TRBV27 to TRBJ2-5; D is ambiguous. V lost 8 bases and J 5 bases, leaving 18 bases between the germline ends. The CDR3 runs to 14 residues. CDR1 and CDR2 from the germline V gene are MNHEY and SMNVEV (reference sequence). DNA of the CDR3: TGTGCCAGCCAGTTTCATGGTGAGGCGGAGACCCAGTACTTC. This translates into CASQFHGEAETQYF.

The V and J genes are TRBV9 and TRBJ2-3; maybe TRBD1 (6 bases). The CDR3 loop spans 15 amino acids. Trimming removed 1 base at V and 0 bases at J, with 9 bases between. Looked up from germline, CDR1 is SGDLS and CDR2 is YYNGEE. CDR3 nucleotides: TGTGCCAGCAGCGTAAGCCAGGGGAGCACAGATACGCAGTATTTT. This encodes CASSVSQGSTDTQYF.

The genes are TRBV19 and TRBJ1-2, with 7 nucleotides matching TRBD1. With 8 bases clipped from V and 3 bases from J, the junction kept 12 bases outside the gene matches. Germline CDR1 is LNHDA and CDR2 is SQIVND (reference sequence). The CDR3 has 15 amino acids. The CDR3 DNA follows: TGTGCCAGTGGAGAGACAGGGACTGCGGACTATGGCTACACCTTC. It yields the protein CASGETGTADYGYTF.

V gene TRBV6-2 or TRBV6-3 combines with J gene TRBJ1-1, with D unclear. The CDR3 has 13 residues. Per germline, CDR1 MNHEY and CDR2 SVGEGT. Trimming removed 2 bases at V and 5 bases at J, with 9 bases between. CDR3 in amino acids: CASSYAGGTEAFF. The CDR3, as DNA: TGTGCCAGCAGTTACGCAGGAGGGACTGAAGCTTTCTTT.

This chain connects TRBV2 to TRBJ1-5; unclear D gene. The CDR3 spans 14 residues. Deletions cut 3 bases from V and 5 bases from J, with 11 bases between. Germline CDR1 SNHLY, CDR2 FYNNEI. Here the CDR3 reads CASSENRRDQPQHF. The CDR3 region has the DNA TGTGCCAGCAGTGAGAATAGGCGGGATCAGCCCCAGCATTTT.

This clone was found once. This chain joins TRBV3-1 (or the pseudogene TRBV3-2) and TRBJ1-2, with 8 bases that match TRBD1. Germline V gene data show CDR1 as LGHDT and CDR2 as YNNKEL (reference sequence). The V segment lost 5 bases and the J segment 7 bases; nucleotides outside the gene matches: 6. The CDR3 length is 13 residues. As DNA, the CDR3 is TGTGCCAGCAGCTCAGGACAGGGCGTTGGCTACACCTTC. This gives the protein CASSSGQGVGYTF.

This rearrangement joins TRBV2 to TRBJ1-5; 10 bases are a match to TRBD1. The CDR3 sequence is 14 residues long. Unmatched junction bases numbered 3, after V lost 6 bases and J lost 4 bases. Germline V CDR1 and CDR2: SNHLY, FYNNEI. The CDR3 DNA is TGTGCCAGCAGCGGGACAGGGGAAAATCAGCCCCAGCATTTT. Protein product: CASSGTGENQPQHF.

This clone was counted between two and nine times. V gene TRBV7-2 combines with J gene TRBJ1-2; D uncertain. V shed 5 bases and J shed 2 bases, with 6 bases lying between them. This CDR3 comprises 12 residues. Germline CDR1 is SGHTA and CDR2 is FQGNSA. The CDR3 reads CASSTANYGYTF. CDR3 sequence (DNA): TGTGCCAGCAGCACCGCGAACTATGGCTACACCTTC.

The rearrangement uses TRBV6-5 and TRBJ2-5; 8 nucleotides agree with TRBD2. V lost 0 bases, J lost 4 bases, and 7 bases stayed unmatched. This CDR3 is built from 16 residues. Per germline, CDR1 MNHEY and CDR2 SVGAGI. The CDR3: CASSYSISAGGETQYF. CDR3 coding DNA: TGTGCCAGCAGTTACTCGATTTCCGCGGGAGGAGAGACCCAGTACTTC.

The CDR3 DNA sequence: TGTGCCAGCAGTTTAATGGGAGGCTACAATGAGCAGTTCTTC. Its protein product is CASSLMGGYNEQFF. The J gene is TRBJ2-1, the V gene TRBV27, with TRBD2 as a possible D gene (6 bases). This CDR3 spans 14 amino acids. V shed 2 bases and J shed 3 bases, with 8 bases lying between them. Germline-derived CDR1 and CDR2 are MNHEY and SMNVEV (reference sequence).

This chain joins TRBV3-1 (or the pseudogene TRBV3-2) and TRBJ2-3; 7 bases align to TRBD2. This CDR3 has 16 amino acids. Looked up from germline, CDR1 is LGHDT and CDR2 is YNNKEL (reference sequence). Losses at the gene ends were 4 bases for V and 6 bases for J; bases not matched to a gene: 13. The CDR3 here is CASSPRVAGPGDTQYF. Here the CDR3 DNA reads TGTGCCAGCAGCCCGCGGGTAGCGGGCCCGGGGGATACGCAGTATTTT.

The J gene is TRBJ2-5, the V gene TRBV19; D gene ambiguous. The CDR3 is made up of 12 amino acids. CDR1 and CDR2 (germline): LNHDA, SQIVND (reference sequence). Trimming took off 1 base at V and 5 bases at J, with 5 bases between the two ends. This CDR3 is CASSIAGETQYF. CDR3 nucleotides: TGTGCCAGTAGTATAGCCGGGGAGACCCAGTACTTC.

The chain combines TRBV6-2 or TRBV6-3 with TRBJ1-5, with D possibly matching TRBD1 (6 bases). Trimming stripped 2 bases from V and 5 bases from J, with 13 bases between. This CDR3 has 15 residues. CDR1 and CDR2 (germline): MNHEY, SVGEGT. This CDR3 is CASSYRSDRHQPQHF. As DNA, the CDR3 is TGTGCCAGCAGTTACAGAAGTGACAGGCATCAGCCCCAGCATTTT.

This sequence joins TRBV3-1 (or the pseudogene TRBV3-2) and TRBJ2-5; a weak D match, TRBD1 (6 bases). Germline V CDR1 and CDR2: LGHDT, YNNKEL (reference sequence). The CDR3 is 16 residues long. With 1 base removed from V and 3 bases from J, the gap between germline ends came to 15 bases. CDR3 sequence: CASSQGHRDIEETQYF. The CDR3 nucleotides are TGTGCCAGCAGCCAAGGTCATCGGGACATTGAAGAGACCCAGTACTTC.

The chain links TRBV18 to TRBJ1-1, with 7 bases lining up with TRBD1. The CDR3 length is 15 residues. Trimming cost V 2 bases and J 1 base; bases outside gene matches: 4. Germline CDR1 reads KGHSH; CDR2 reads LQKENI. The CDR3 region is CASSPEGGRNTEAFF. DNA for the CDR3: TGTGCCAGCTCACCAGAAGGGGGCCGGAACACTGAAGCTTTCTTT.

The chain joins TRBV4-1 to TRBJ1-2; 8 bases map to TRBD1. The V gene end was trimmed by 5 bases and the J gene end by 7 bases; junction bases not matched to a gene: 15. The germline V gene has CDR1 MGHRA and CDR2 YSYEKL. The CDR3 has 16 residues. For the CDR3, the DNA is TGCGCCAGCAGCTCCCCCGAACAGGGGGTTTTGGGTGGCTACACCTTC. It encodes CASSSPEQGVLGGYTF.

The CDR3 DNA is TGTGCCACCAGTGATTTGCAGGGCCCTTTCAGCTCCTACAATGAGCAGTTCTTC. Translating gives CATSDLQGPFSSYNEQFF. The rearrangement uses TRBV24-1 and TRBJ2-1; weak D call: TRBD1 (5 bases). The CDR3 consists of 18 residues. Between the trimmed V and J ends, which lost 0 bases and 0 bases, there was a span of 14 bases. Germline V gives CDR1 KGHDR, CDR2 SFDVKD.

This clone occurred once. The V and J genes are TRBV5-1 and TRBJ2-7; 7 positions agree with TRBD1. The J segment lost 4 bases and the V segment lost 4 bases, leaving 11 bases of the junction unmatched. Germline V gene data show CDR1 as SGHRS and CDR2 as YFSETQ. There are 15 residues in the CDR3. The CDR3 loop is CASSSTTGQMYEQYF. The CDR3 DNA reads TGCGCCAGCAGCAGCACGACGGGACAGATGTACGAGCAGTACTTC.

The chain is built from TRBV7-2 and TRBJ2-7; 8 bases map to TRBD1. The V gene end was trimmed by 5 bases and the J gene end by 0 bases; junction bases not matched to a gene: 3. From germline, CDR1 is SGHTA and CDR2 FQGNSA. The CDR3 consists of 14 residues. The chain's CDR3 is CASSLQGASYEQYF. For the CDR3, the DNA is TGTGCCAGCAGCCTTCAGGGGGCCTCCTACGAGCAGTACTTC.

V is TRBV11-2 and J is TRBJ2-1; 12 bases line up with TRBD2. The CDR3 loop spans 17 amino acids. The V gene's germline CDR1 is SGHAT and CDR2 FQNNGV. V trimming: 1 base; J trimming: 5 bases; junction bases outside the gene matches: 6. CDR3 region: CASSLVYGLAGHNEQFF. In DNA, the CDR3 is TGTGCCAGCAGCTTAGTGTATGGACTAGCGGGGCACAATGAGCAGTTCTTC. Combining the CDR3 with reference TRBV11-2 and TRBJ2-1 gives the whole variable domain EAGVAQSPRYKIIEKRQSVAFWCNPISGHATLYWYQQILGQGPKLLIQFQNNGVVDDSQLPKDRFSAERLKGVDSTLKIQPAKLEDSAVYLCASSLVYGLAGHNEQFFGPGTRLTVL.

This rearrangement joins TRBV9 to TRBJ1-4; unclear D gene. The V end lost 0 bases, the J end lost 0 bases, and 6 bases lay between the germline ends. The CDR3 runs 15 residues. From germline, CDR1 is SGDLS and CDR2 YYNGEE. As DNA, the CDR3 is TGTGCCAGCAGCGTAGCGGGTGCAACTAATGAAAAACTGTTTTTT. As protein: CASSVAGATNEKLFF.

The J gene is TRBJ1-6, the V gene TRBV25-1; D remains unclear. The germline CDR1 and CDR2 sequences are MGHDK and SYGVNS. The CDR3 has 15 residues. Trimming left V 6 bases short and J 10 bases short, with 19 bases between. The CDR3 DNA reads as TGTGCCAGCAGAGCGGAAACCTCCTTGTTCTCACCCCTCCACTTT. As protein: CASRAETSLFSPLHF. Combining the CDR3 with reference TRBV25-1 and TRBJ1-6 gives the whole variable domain EADIYQTPRYLVIGTGKKITLECSQTMGHDKMYWYQQDPGMELHLIHYSYGVNSTEKGDLSSESTVSRIRTEHFPLTLESARPSHTSQYLCASRAETSLFSPLHFGNGTRLTVT.